A selection of T cell receptor beta chains follows, all from one sample in a study of a mutant IDH1 vaccine in newly diagnosed glioma. TCRdb keeps only in-frame clones here, not all; method: immunoSEQ multiplex PCR. Of some 95,000 clones listed, roughly 77% are singletons. The specimen comprised PBMCs, sampled from a glioma patient treated with radiotherapy, temozolomide or both. The receptors come from a man in his forties with glioma. Each CDR3 is given with its conserved first and last residue. A D gene is named only where the DNA matches it firmly. Clone size is given for some rows only: seen once, a few or many times, or a class if the clone is expanded.

v_call,j_call,d_call,clone_size,cdr3_aa,cdr3_nt
TRBV5-4,TRBJ2-7,.,.,CASSLSVIYEQYF,TGTGCCAGCAGCTTGTCGGTGATCTACGAGCAGTACTTC
TRBV30,TRBJ1-5,.,.,CAWNRKGSVSNQPQHF,TGTGCCTGGAATAGGAAAGGGAGTGTCAGCAATCAGCCCCAGCATTTT
TRBV7-2,TRBJ2-7,.,.,CASSLTGYEQYF,TGTGCCAGCAGCCTTACGGGCTACGAGCAGTACTTC
TRBV19,TRBJ2-7,TRBD2,.,CASATGGGYEQYF,TGTGCCAGCGCGACGGGAGGTGGCTACGAGCAGTACTTC
TRBV6-4,TRBJ2-1,TRBD2,.,CASSDSSGGVEQFF,TGTGCCAGCAGTGACTCAAGTGGGGGGGTTGAGCAGTTCTTC
TRBV6-1,TRBJ1-6,.,.,CASSEGGVYNSPLHF,TGTGCCAGCAGTGAAGGGGGAGTCTATAATTCACCCCTCCACTTT
TRBV11-2,TRBJ2-5,.,once,CASSLVSRRQETQYF,TGTGCCAGCAGCTTAGTTTCCAGGCGTCAAGAGACCCAGTACTTC
TRBV10-1,TRBJ1-2,.,.,CASSESRGRGYTF,TGCGCCAGCAGTGAGTCGAGGGGCCGAGGCTACACCTTC
TRBV15,TRBJ2-4,.,.,CATSINRDLLAKNIQYF,TGTGCCACCAGCATTAACCGGGATCTACTAGCCAAAAACATTCAGTACTTC
TRBV15,TRBJ2-7,.,.,CATSLVLGEQYF,TGTGCCACCAGCCTAGTTCTGGGGGAGCAGTACTTC
TRBV6-6,TRBJ2-1,.,.,CASSYRLGTYNEQFF,TGTGCCAGCAGTTATAGACTAGGTACCTACAATGAGCAGTTCTTC
TRBV5-1,TRBJ1-2,.,.,CASSVSAASYGYTF,TGCGCCAGCAGCGTATCGGCAGCCTCCTATGGCTACACCTTC
TRBV18,TRBJ2-5,.,.,CASSPPGGGETQYF,TGTGCCAGCTCACCACCCGGGGGAGGAGAGACCCAGTACTTC
TRBV5-6,TRBJ1-1,TRBD1,.,CASSRTGYNEAFF,TGTGCCAGCAGCCGGACAGGGTATAATGAAGCTTTCTTT
TRBV9,TRBJ1-4,.,.,CASSADRTYAQKLFF,TGTGCCAGCAGCGCAGACAGGACATACGCGCAAAAACTGTTTTTT
TRBV10-3,TRBJ2-3,.,.,CAISESKIPTDTQYF,TGTGCCATCAGTGAGTCGAAGATCCCCACAGATACGCAGTATTTT
TRBV27,TRBJ2-5,TRBD2,.,CASRGLAGGETQYF,TGTGCCAGCAGGGGACTAGCGGGAGGAGAGACCCAGTACTTC
TRBV7-9,TRBJ2-5,.,.,CASSPGPATQYF,TGTGCCAGCAGCCCCGGGCCCGCGACCCAGTACTTC
TRBV29-1,TRBJ1-1,.,few,CSVPHRSNTEAFF,TGCAGCGTTCCCCACAGATCGAACACTGAAGCTTTCTTT
TRBV7-6,TRBJ2-1,TRBD1,.,CASSLLPTGGSEQFF,TGTGCCAGCAGCCTTCTACCGACAGGGGGGAGTGAGCAGTTCTTC
TRBV18,TRBJ2-7,.,.,CASSPSQAGSAGEQYF,TGTGCCAGCTCACCATCTCAAGCGGGTTCTGCGGGGGAGCAGTACTTC
TRBV7-3,TRBJ2-1,TRBD2,.,CASSSSLAASYNEQFF,TGTGCCAGCAGCTCCTCCCTAGCGGCCTCCTACAATGAGCAGTTCTTC
TRBV19,TRBJ1-2,.,.,CASKERTGGYTF,TGTGCCAGTAAGGAACGGACGGGAGGCTACACCTTC
TRBV5-1,TRBJ1-2,TRBD1,.,CASSYPGGDGYTF,TGCGCCAGCAGCTATCCAGGGGGCGATGGCTACACCTTC
TRBV19,TRBJ1-1,.,.,CASINMNTEAFF,TGTGCCAGTATCAATATGAACACTGAAGCTTTCTTT
TRBV2,TRBJ2-1,TRBD1,.,CARGTGSSYNEQFF,TGTGCCAGAGGGACAGGGTCCTCCTACAATGAGCAGTTCTTC
TRBV7-9,TRBJ1-6,TRBD1,medium-sized,CASSLYPGQSSYNSPLHF,TGTGCCAGCAGCTTGTATCCGGGACAGAGCTCCTATAATTCACCCCTCCACTTT
TRBV28,TRBJ1-3,.,.,CASSSGRRFATIYF,TGTGCCAGCAGTTCGGGACGGAGATTTGCCACCATATATTTT
TRBV18,TRBJ1-6,.,.,CASSEQVVRYNSPLHF,TGTGCCAGCTCAGAACAGGTGGTGCGGTATAATTCACCCCTCCACTTT
TRBV30,TRBJ2-2,.,.,CAWSVQGESGELFF,TGTGCCTGGAGTGTACAAGGGGAGTCCGGGGAGCTGTTTTTT
TRBV7-2,TRBJ2-7,.,.,CASEEGYEQYF,TGTGCCAGCGAGGAGGGGTACGAGCAGTACTTC
TRBV14,TRBJ1-1,.,.,CASSQGWNTEAFF,TGTGCCAGCAGCCAAGGATGGAACACTGAAGCTTTCTTT
TRBV6-5,TRBJ2-7,.,.,CASSSTAYEQYF,TGTGCCAGCAGTTCTACAGCATACGAGCAGTACTTC
TRBV4-1,TRBJ1-1,TRBD1,.,CASSHLQGKQEAFF,TGCGCCAGCAGCCACCTACAGGGGAAACAGGAAGCTTTCTTT
TRBV5-6,TRBJ1-5,TRBD1,.,CASSRWDRDFQPQHF,TGTGCCAGCAGCCGATGGGACAGGGACTTTCAGCCCCAGCATTTT
TRBV6-5,TRBJ2-1,TRBD2,.,CASSLAGGPYNEQFF,TGTGCCAGCAGTCTAGCGGGAGGGCCCTACAATGAGCAGTTCTTC
TRBV6-6,TRBJ2-5,.,.,CASSYPGRGETQYF,TGTGCCAGCAGTTACCCCGGACGGGGAGAGACCCAGTACTTC
TRBV14,TRBJ1-2,TRBD1,.,CASSQAQGAGGYTF,TGTGCCAGCAGCCAAGCGCAGGGGGCGGGTGGCTACACCTTC
TRBV4-3,TRBJ2-5,.,.,CASSQDRVGGETQYF,TGCGCCAGCAGCCAAGATAGGGTTGGAGGAGAGACCCAGTACTTC
TRBV6-5,TRBJ2-4,.,.,CASSYSSGDTIQYF,TGTGCCAGCAGTTACTCGTCGGGGGACACCATTCAGTACTTC
TRBV13,TRBJ2-3,TRBD2,.,CASSLGVAGVTDTQYF,TGTGCCAGCAGCTTAGGGGTAGCGGGGGTCACAGATACGCAGTATTTT